These 19 T cell receptor beta chains were all obtained from the same sample, sequenced in a study of Ad26.COV2.S vaccination and SARS-CoV-2 variants. Profiling relied on immunoSEQ multiplex PCR, and the TCRdb table lists in-frame clones only, not all of them. Of fewer than 500,000 clones in the sample, roughly nine tenths were seen once. The treatment: roughly 19 received Ad26.COV2.S at low or high dose, single or two shots; about 5 received placebo; per-sample allocation not given. It was on day 63 after the first vaccine or placebo injection that samples were taken. The sequences come from peripheral blood, collected in a trial of Ad26.COV2.S vaccine versus placebo. Receptor source: a person between 18 and 60 years old who received the Ad26.COV2.S COVID-19 vaccine or a placebo.

The chain's CDR3 is CASSPSGTGKNEQYF. Written as DNA, the CDR3 is TGTGCCAGCTCACCTTCCGGGACAGGGAAAAACGAGCAGTACTTC. The chain carries TRBV18 and TRBJ2-7, with TRBD1 matching 9 bases. The ends lost 3 bases at V and 5 bases at J; junction bases unmatched: 8. Germline V lookup: CDR1 KGHSH, CDR2 LQKENI. The CDR3 contains 15 residues.

Here the CDR3 reads CASSLFMGTEAFF. The DNA for the CDR3 is TGTGCCAGCAGCCTATTCATGGGCACTGAAGCTTTCTTT. The rearrangement uses TRBV5-5 and TRBJ1-1; D uncertain. V gave up 4 bases and J gave up 4 bases, with 11 bases separating them. The CDR3 runs 13 residues. Germline CDR1 SGHKS, CDR2 YYEKEE (reference sequence).

This chain joins TRBV13 and TRBJ2-7, with 8 bases identical to TRBD2. The CDR3 consists of 13 residues. Germline V gene lookup returns CDR1 PRHDT and CDR2 FYEKMQ (reference sequence). V was clipped by 3 bases and J by 5 bases; unmatched bases: 3. Here the CDR3 DNA reads TGTGCCAGCAGCTTTGGCGGGAGGAACGAGCAGTACGTC. This sequence encodes CASSFGGRNEQYV.

The sample holds one count of this clone. This chain uses TRBV6-5 with TRBJ2-7; possibly TRBD1 or TRBD2 for D (5 bases each). Germline V gene data show CDR1 as MNHEY and CDR2 as SVGAGI. This CDR3 is built from 13 residues. With 2 bases removed from V and 6 bases from J, the gap between germline ends came to 11 bases. In DNA, the CDR3 is TGTGCCAGCAGTTACGTTTCAGGGAGCGAGCAGTACGTC. Its protein is CASSYVSGSEQYV.

J is TRBJ2-1 and V is TRBV19; perhaps TRBD2 as D (5 bases). Deletions cut 7 bases from V and 2 bases from J, with 12 bases between. CDR1 LNHDA and CDR2 SQIVND come from the germline V gene (reference sequence). The CDR3 contains 14 residues. CDR3 protein: CASKRAEAYNEQFF. The DNA of the CDR3 is TGTGCCAGTAAACGAGCGGAAGCCTACAATGAGCAGTTCTTC.

The genes are TRBV5-1 and TRBJ2-1; unclear D gene. The V end lost 1 base, the J end lost 8 bases, and 13 bases lay between the germline ends. The CDR3 is 14 amino acids. Germline lookup yields CDR1 SGHRS and CDR2 YFSETQ. In DNA, the CDR3 is TGCGCCAGCAGCTTGTATGACCCCAAGGATGAGCAGTTCTTC. It is translated as CASSLYDPKDEQFF.

The CDR3: CASSLLGDGNQPQHF. The CDR3 DNA follows: TGTGCCAGCAGCCTCTTGGGAGATGGCAATCAGCCCCAGCATTTT. This chain links TRBV5-6 with TRBJ1-5; D uncertain. CDR3 length equals 15 residues. Germline CDR1 reads SGHDT; CDR2 reads YYEEEE. Trimming pared 4 bases from V and 2 bases from J, leaving 13 bases between.

V and J are TRBV13 and TRBJ2-4, with D possibly being TRBD1 or TRBD2 (5 bases each). The CDR3 runs 19 residues. The V gene lost 0 bases and the J gene lost 6 bases, with 24 bases spanning the gap. Germline CDR1 reads PRHDT; CDR2 reads FYEKMQ (reference sequence). CDR3 protein: CASSLGPPGTADGRNIQYF. CDR3 nucleotide sequence: TGTGCCAGCAGCTTAGGACCCCCCGGGACCGCGGACGGGCGAAACATTCAGTACTTC.

The rearrangement uses TRBV3-1 (or the pseudogene TRBV3-2) and TRBJ1-5; D not certain. The germline V gene encodes CDR1 LGHDT and CDR2 YNNKEL (reference sequence). Trimming removed 3 bases at V and 6 bases at J, with 9 bases between. The CDR3 spans 13 residues. CDR3 DNA sequence: TGTGCCAGCAGCCACTTAGATGGTCAGCCCCAGCATTTT. Its translation is CASSHLDGQPQHF.

The gene calls are TRBV29-1 and TRBJ2-1; D remains ambiguous. Germline-derived CDR1 and CDR2 are SQVTM and ANQGSEA. The CDR3 is made up of 14 amino acids. The germline V and J ends were trimmed by 4 bases and 0 bases, with 10 bases remaining between them. CDR3 DNA sequence: TGCAGCGTTGGCACCGCCTCCTCCTACAATGAGCAGTTCTTC. It is translated as CSVGTASSYNEQFF.

This clone has just a few counts. The chain joins TRBV15 to TRBJ2-1, with 8 positions matching TRBD2. Germline V gene lookup returns CDR1 LNHNV and CDR2 YYDKDF (reference sequence). The CDR3 runs 15 residues. After removal of 3 bases from V and 0 bases from J, the junction contained 1 base not matched to a gene. The chain's CDR3 is CATSSRGGSYNEQFF. Written as DNA, the CDR3 is TGTGCCACCAGCAGCCGGGGGGGCTCCTACAATGAGCAGTTCTTC.

The rearrangement joins TRBV6-4 to TRBJ1-4, with D possibly matching TRBD1 (5 bases). Germline V gene sequence: CDR1 MRHNA, CDR2 SNTAGT. V was cut by 10 bases and J by 3 bases, with 12 bases left in between. The length of the CDR3 is 13 residues. CDR3 coding DNA: TGTGCCAACTCTAGGGGCTCTAATGAAAAACTGTTTTTT. This encodes CANSRGSNEKLFF.

The chain is built from TRBV6-2 or TRBV6-3 and TRBJ1-5; possible D gene TRBD1, 6 bases. Deletions cut 6 bases from V and 7 bases from J, with 13 bases between. This CDR3 is 13 amino acids long. Germline lookup yields CDR1 MNHEY and CDR2 SVGEGT. CDR3 loop: CASSGRGRQPQHF. CDR3 DNA sequence: TGTGCCAGCAGCGGACGGGGGCGACAGCCCCAGCATTTT.

The V and J genes are TRBV6-5 and TRBJ1-6; tentative D call: TRBD1 (5 bases). The germline gives CDR1 MNHEY, CDR2 SVGAGI. This CDR3 is built from 15 residues. V was shortened by 2 bases and J by 10 bases, with 15 bases between the two germline ends. DNA of the CDR3: TGTGCCAGCAGTTACCAGGGCGCCCTAGGGTCACCCCTCCACTTT. Protein sequence: CASSYQGALGSPLHF.

V usage is TRBV5-1 and J usage is TRBJ1-6; the match to TRBD1 covers 8 bases. CDR3 length equals 13 residues. Germline trimming cut 4 bases from V and 10 bases from J; bases unmatched to any gene: 4. Per the germline V gene, CDR1 is SGHRS and CDR2 is YFSETQ. The CDR3 DNA reads TGCGCCAGCAGCCTGGACAGGGAATCACCCCTCCACTTT. Its translation: CASSLDRESPLHF.

The rearrangement uses TRBV3-1 (or the pseudogene TRBV3-2) and TRBJ1-1; D call uncertain. Germline CDR1 LGHDT, CDR2 YNNKEL (reference sequence). This CDR3 has 13 residues. V was cut by 0 bases and J by 4 bases, with 6 bases left in between. The CDR3 reads CASSQDWSTEAFF. As DNA, the CDR3 is TGTGCCAGCAGCCAAGATTGGAGCACTGAAGCTTTCTTT.

J is TRBJ1-2 and V is TRBV24-1; 7 nucleotides align to TRBD1. CDR3 length equals 14 residues. From germline, CDR1 is KGHDR and CDR2 SFDVKD. Trimming removed 4 bases from V and 3 bases from J; junction bases left unmatched: 4. CDR3 residues: CATSDPGTDYGYTF. Here the CDR3 DNA reads TGTGCCACCAGTGACCCCGGGACAGACTATGGCTACACCTTC.

CDR3 coding DNA: TGTGCCAGCAGCTTATGGCGGGAGTGGGATACGCAGTATTTT. This translates into CASSLWREWDTQYF. The rearrangement uses TRBV7-6 and TRBJ2-3, with 7 positions matching TRBD2. The CDR3 totals 14 residues. Unmatched junction bases numbered 5, after V lost 2 bases and J lost 6 bases. Germline CDR1 SGHVS, CDR2 FNYEAQ.

This sequence joins TRBV30 and TRBJ2-7; perhaps TRBD2 as D (6 bases). V lost 5 bases, J lost 6 bases, and 14 bases lay in between. This CDR3 has 12 amino acids. The germline V gene has CDR1 GTSNPN and CDR2 SVGIG (reference sequence). The CDR3 reads CAWGSWRGEQYV. The CDR3 nucleotides are TGTGCCTGGGGGAGTTGGAGGGGCGAGCAGTACGTC.